Listed below are T cell receptor beta chains from one sample, sequenced in a study of regulatory T cells in long-lasting Graves disease. TCRdb redid the calling of the multiplex PCR reads with MiXCR, one entry per CDR3 protein. The profile covers roughly 260,000 distinct CDR3 sequences, with about 17% appearing a single time and around 13% taken by the ten largest. These data were also filed under a second study, of T cells in Graves' hyperthyroidism and ophthalmopathy.

Sequencing was performed on peripheral blood mononuclear cells (PBMCs), taken at new diagnosis, from a patient treated with antithyroid drugs. The receptors shown here come from a woman aged 25 to 39 with Graves disease. CDR3s include the opening cysteine and the closing phenylalanine or tryptophan. Fields, in order: V gene, clone size, J gene, CDR3 protein. Clone size is shown for a subset of rows, as once, few, many or a class of expanded clone.

>TRBV5-1|many|TRBJ2-7
CASSLLGTGEQYF
>TRBV7-9|many|TRBJ2-1
CASSLVSVLSSYNEQFF
>TRBV7-9|many|TRBJ1-2
CASSPGPGFYGYTF
>TRBV4-1|many|TRBJ1-5
CASSQQQGGNQPQHF
>TRBV19|few|TRBJ2-3
CASSIDRNYTDTQYF
>TRBV28|NA|TRBJ1-2
CASSLWGTGYGYTF
>TRBV2|many|TRBJ1-2
CASKEGSDGYTF
>TRBV6-1|NA|TRBJ2-5
CASSLARTSGGPGETQYF
>TRBV2|many|TRBJ2-5
CASRAGTTQETQYF
>TRBV27|many|TRBJ1-6
CASSLEGQDSYNSPLHF
>TRBV6-1|many|TRBJ1-4
CASTNQRGPRALNEKLFF
>TRBV12-3/TRBV12-4|NA|TRBJ2-2
CASRQQGVTGELFF
>TRBV6-1|few|TRBJ2-7
CASKRESYEQYF
>TRBV11-2|many|TRBJ2-1
CASSSQQGQQFF
>TRBV5-5|many|TRBJ1-2
CASSLAVSGYTF
>TRBV10-3|NA|TRBJ2-5
CAISENKGGAETQYF
>TRBV29-1|many|TRBJ2-1
CSVVGLPGGEQFF
>TRBV20-1|few|TRBJ2-5
CSARGTRGLTETQYF
>TRBV3-1|many|TRBJ2-1
CASSQGDGGNEQFF
>TRBV3-1|NA|TRBJ1-2
CASSQGEGRTYGYTF
>TRBV20-1|many|TRBJ2-7
CSARRAASYEQYF
>TRBV7-2|many|TRBJ2-1
CASSLAVTNEQFF
>TRBV2|many|TRBJ1-3
CASSSYRNLEGIYF
>TRBV12-3/TRBV12-4|NA|TRBJ1-3
CASTPVTSTGETLLGNTIYF
>TRBV6-1|NA|TRBJ2-7
CASSGGLAVYEQYF
>TRBV20-1|NA|TRBJ2-3
CSATSSGGYADTQYF
>TRBV4-1|many|TRBJ1-2
CASSQLARYGYTF
>TRBV7-2|NA|TRBJ2-1
CASSLGGGGPDRYNEQFF
>TRBV12-3/TRBV12-4|many|TRBJ2-7
CASSFGGLYEQYF
>TRBV9|NA|TRBJ1-3
CASSARTGGSGNTIYF
>TRBV6-1|many|TRBJ1-3
CASSPLGGKENTIYF
>TRBV11-3|many|TRBJ1-6
CASSSRTSDNSPLHF
>TRBV20-1|many|TRBJ2-5
CSARDQTSGGNRGTQYF
>TRBV18|many|TRBJ2-7
CASSPLGLIYEQYF
>TRBV20-1|many|TRBJ2-1
CSASRGVDEQFF
>TRBV12-3/TRBV12-4|many|TRBJ2-7
CASSNRVEQYF
>TRBV3-1|many|TRBJ1-2
CASSQNRGRGYGYTF
>TRBV14|many|TRBJ1-1
CASSQRSPGRGTEAFF
>TRBV5-1|NA|TRBJ2-1
CASSLGTSGGAWEQFF
>TRBV20-1|many|TRBJ2-7
CSASPVTGGYEQYF
>TRBV18|many|TRBJ1-6
CASSPGSNSPLHF
>TRBV11-2|many|TRBJ2-6
CASSLVNVLTF
>TRBV7-2|once|TRBJ1-1
CASSLIGVTTEAFF
>TRBV5-1|many|TRBJ1-3
CASSLQESSGNTIYF
>TRBV11-2|many|TRBJ1-1
CASSLDRGNTEAFF
>TRBV5-1|many|TRBJ1-2
CASSRTGEAIYGYTF
>TRBV7-9|many|TRBJ1-1
CASSRSEESTEAFF
>TRBV4-1|NA|TRBJ1-3
CASSHATGWTGAEDFSGNTIYF
>TRBV6-1|many|TRBJ2-3
CASSLRLSTPDTQYF
>TRBV6-1|many|TRBJ2-1
CASSERSSYSYNEQFF
>TRBV7-6|many|TRBJ2-5
CASSIGTGQETQYF
>TRBV3-1|NA|TRBJ1-2
CATSLVPGTAGYTF
>TRBV12-3/TRBV12-4|NA|TRBJ2-7
CASSPPPRTGPYEQYF
>TRBV12-3/TRBV12-4|NA|TRBJ2-7
CASSLVGPTYEQYF
>TRBV27|NA|TRBJ1-2
CASSSQAGLNGYTF
>TRBV18|many|TRBJ1-5
CASSPGVEQPQHF
>TRBV2|many|TRBJ1-2
CASRDRTRANYGYTF